This T cell receptor (beta chain) was obtained from a study of blood T cell repertoires in COVID-19 (TCRdb year 2020). For context, the study as a whole: Samples covering the acute and convalescent phases of COVID-19 were provided by collaborators in the United States, Italy and Spain. The material from the prospective study consisted of cDNA or gDNA derived from T cells, B-cell-depleted T cells, or PBMCs. Deeply sampled blood TCRbeta repertoires from subjects exposed to, actively infected with, or recovered from COVID-19 were included in the dataset. The repertoires were released in a freely available public database intended as a resource for research on the immune response to SARS-CoV-2. Samples came from the ongoing ImmuneRACE study (first 160 participants) plus 1,254 subjects from 6 global collaborators. Sample metadata almost always included a de-identified subject ID, COVID-19 status, age in years and sex. Where HLA class I and class II types were available, the types were taken from metadata supplied by the sample provider, not from assay-based typing. General conclusions and limits of the study: Clinical and demographic metadata were provided uncurated, with the amount varying by source and participant.

Of note for this clone: Its recognized antigen is unknown. No much larger clone exists at a distance of one base, and base qualities are not known.

Collaborating institutions collected whole blood in K2EDTA tubes following their own protocols. For TCRbeta analysis, collaborators shipped samples in one of three forms: frozen whole blood, isolated PBMCs, or DNA extracted from either of those sample types. The immunoSEQ Assay, a bias-controlled multiplex PCR, was used to amplify TCRbeta CDR3 regions from genomic DNA. The published analysis was carried out like this. The number of nucleated cells in each sample was estimated by amplification of reference gene primers within the assay. To quantify the absolute abundance of each unique TCRbeta CDR3 rearrangement, sequence reads were collapsed and filtered. For each sample, productive Simpson clonality was calculated as the square root of Simpson's diversity index across productive rearrangements. TCRdb's version of the immuneACCESS table is confined to in-frame rearrangements and falls short of the full clone set. An unresolved V gene accounts for under half of the shortfall where checked; the remainder is of unknown origin. V, J and clone size reflect that table, while D and trimming were determined from the DNA. This sample is represented by hundreds of thousands of clones; around nine tenths of them were singletons. Less than 3.5% of the sample is in the top ten clones.

The origin of this receptor is a human donor in a cohort sampled during active COVID-19. Source material: peripheral blood.

The CDR3 has the sequence CASTLTGTYEQYF. The sequenced DNA is TGTGCCAGCACCTTGACAGGGACCTACGAGCAGTACTTC. The V and J genes are TRBV12-3 or TRBV12-4 and TRBJ2-7, and 7 bases in between align with TRBD1. Unmatched junction bases come to 5, with V trimmed by 7 bases and J by 2 bases. Including cysteine and phenylalanine, the CDR3 has 13 amino acids. The retained sequence is limited to the CDR3, 39 bases, with the frame set at the first base.